This TCR beta chain was retrieved from a study of tumor-infiltrating lymphocytes in primary liver carcinoma. The input was 400 to 500 ng total RNA; TCR beta cDNA was made from it with a constant-region primer. Libraries covering TCR beta were generated through three nested multiplex PCR rounds (using a slightly modified ARM-PCR). TRBV1-TRBV30 forward and Cbeta reverse primers drove the first two roughly 9-cycle rounds. TCRdb processed the multiplex PCR reads anew with MiXCR; each CDR3 protein has one entry. The profile covers 300,000 to 400,000 distinct CDR3 sequences, with approximately 65% appearing a single time and 5.5% to 8% taken by the ten largest. From germline, CDR1 is SEHNR and CDR2 FQNEAQ (reference sequence). The CDR3 runs 15 residues. J gave up 1 base and V 8 bases, and 6 bases lay outside the gene matches. This clonotype has a single count. Unsorted whole blood yielded the blood RNA, and germline DNA was also extracted.

The rearrangement joins TRBV7-9 to TRBJ2-3; TRBD2 aligns across 10 bases. The sample consisted of peripheral blood. This receptor was taken from a middle-aged man with primary liver carcinoma and hepatitis B virus infection. This CDR3 is CASATSGPGTDTQYF. The CDR3 bases are TGTGCCAGCGCGACTAGCGGGCCCGGCACAGATACGCAGTATTTT.